The 23 T cell receptor beta chains given below trace back to one sample, sequenced in a study of blood T cell repertoires in COVID-19. Generated by immunoSEQ multiplex PCR, the TCRdb table keeps only in-frame clones and is missing some. The table includes about 180,000 clones, just under 80% detected once. Sequencing input: peripheral blood. The receptors were gathered from a man between 65 and 79 years old with active or convalescent COVID-19.

The sample holds one count of this clone. This chain joins TRBV18 and TRBJ2-1; TRBD2 agrees at 10 bases. The CDR3 loop spans 16 amino acids. The V gene end was trimmed by 0 bases and the J gene end by 7 bases; junction bases not matched to a gene: 6. Germline V gene sequence: CDR1 KGHSH, CDR2 LQKENI. For the CDR3, the DNA is TGTGCCAGCTCACCACCTAGTCTAGCGGGAGTGAATGAGCAGTTCTTC. Its translation: CASSPPSLAGVNEQFF. Together with reference TRBV18 and TRBJ2-1, the CDR3 gives the full variable domain: NAGVMQNPRHLVRRRGQEARLRCSPMKGHSHVYWYRQLPEEGLKFMVYLQKENIIDESGMPKERFSAEFPKEGPSILRIQQVVRGDSAAYFCASSPPSLAGVNEQFFGPGTRLTVL.

The V gene is TRBV3-1 (or the pseudogene TRBV3-2), the J gene TRBJ1-3; no reliable D call. V dropped 1 base and J dropped 0 bases, with 13 bases sitting between them. Germline V lookup: CDR1 LGHDT, CDR2 YNNKEL (reference sequence). The CDR3 loop spans 17 amino acids. Here the CDR3 DNA reads TGTGCCAGCAGCCAAGCTGGCAGGTCCGACTCTGGAAACACCATATATTTT. Its protein product is CASSQAGRSDSGNTIYF.

Remarks on this clone: The sample holds other DNA sequences that translate to the same CDR3. J is TRBJ2-5 and V is TRBV5-1; 12 bases match TRBD2. The CDR3 totals 16 residues. Trimming removed 0 bases from V and 3 bases from J; junction bases left unmatched: 3. CDR1 SGHRS and CDR2 YFSETQ come from the germline V gene. CDR3 DNA sequence: TGCGCCAGCAGCTTGGGGCTAGCGGGAGGGGAAGAGACCCAGTACTTC. Translating gives CASSLGLAGGEETQYF.

The V gene is TRBV30, the J gene TRBJ1-4; unclear D gene. Germline V gives CDR1 GTSNPN, CDR2 SVGIG (reference sequence). The CDR3 loop spans 15 amino acids. Deletions cut 2 bases from V and 5 bases from J, with 15 bases between. CDR3 coding DNA: TGTGCCTGGAGTAACGACTTTGGGGAGAATGAAAAACTGTTTTTT. This gives the protein CAWSNDFGENEKLFF.

The J gene is TRBJ2-1, the V gene TRBV7-2; D is unclear. V lost 2 bases and J 10 bases, leaving 6 bases between the germline ends. The CDR3 is 11 residues long. Germline CDR1 SGHTA, CDR2 FQGNSA. CDR3 loop: CASSLNGEQFF. The DNA of the CDR3 is TGTGCCAGCAGCTTAAACGGGGAGCAGTTCTTC.

The chain joins TRBV2 to TRBJ2-3; weak D call: TRBD2 (7 bases). The CDR3 runs to 14 residues. V lost 8 bases, J lost 3 bases, and 15 bases lay in between. Germline loops: CDR1 SNHLY, CDR2 FYNNEI. In DNA, the CDR3 is TGTGCCAGCGCGGGGGAACAGGGTACAGATACGCAGTATTTT. It translates to CASAGEQGTDTQYF.

The chain employs TRBV7-2 and TRBJ2-1, with a weak D call TRBD2 (6 bases). The CDR3 contains 14 residues. Germline CDR1 and CDR2: SGHTA and FQGNSA. V was shortened by 3 bases and J by 4 bases, with 10 bases between the two germline ends. In DNA form, the CDR3 reads TGTGCCAGCAGCTTTTACGGGGGTTACAATGAGCAGTTCTTC. Translated: CASSFYGGYNEQFF. Combining the CDR3 with reference TRBV7-2 and TRBJ2-1 gives the whole variable domain GAGVSQSPSNKVTEKGKDVELRCDPISGHTALYWYRQSLGQGLEFLIYFQGNSAPDKSGLPSDRFSAERTGGSVSTLTIQRTQQEDSAVYLCASSFYGGYNEQFFGPGTRLTVL.

The CDR3 DNA reads as TGTGCCAGCAGCGTCGAGGCTTCAACTAATGAAAAACTGTTTTTT. This gives the protein CASSVEASTNEKLFF. This chain connects TRBV9 to TRBJ1-4, with no clear D. Trimming shortened V by 2 bases and J by 0 bases, and 8 bases separated the two germline ends. CDR1 SGDLS and CDR2 YYNGEE come from the germline V gene. The CDR3 runs 15 residues.

The CDR3 loop reads CASADRHNEKLFF. The CDR3 coding sequence is TGTGCCAGCGCCGACAGACATAATGAAAAACTGTTTTTT. The chain links TRBV5-8 to TRBJ1-4; D perhaps matches TRBD1 (5 bases). This CDR3 comprises 13 residues. With 7 bases removed from V and 4 bases from J, the gap between germline ends came to 11 bases. In germline, CDR1 is SGHTS, CDR2 YDEGEE.

V gene TRBV30 combines with J gene TRBJ2-5, with 8 bases fitting TRBD1. Germline loops: CDR1 GTSNPN, CDR2 SVGIG (reference sequence). The CDR3 consists of 14 residues. V gave up 0 bases and J gave up 5 bases; unmatched junction bases: 5. In nucleotides, the CDR3 is TGTGCCTGGAGTGTTCAGGGGGCGAGGGAGACCCAGTACTTC. Its translation: CAWSVQGARETQYF.

V and J are TRBV19 and TRBJ2-5; TRBD2 matches 10 bases. Germline CDR1 and CDR2: LNHDA and SQIVND (reference sequence). The length of the CDR3 is 16 residues. V was pared by 3 bases and J by 5 bases, with 9 bases of the junction left unmatched. The CDR3 spells CASSIQAGGPKETQYF. The CDR3 DNA sequence: TGTGCCAGTAGTATCCAAGCGGGGGGGCCTAAGGAGACCCAGTACTTC.

The chain is built from TRBV7-2 and TRBJ2-7; TRBD1 aligns across 8 bases. The CDR3 sequence is 14 residues long. The germline V gene encodes CDR1 SGHTA and CDR2 FQGNSA. Trimming removed 7 bases from V and 6 bases from J; junction bases left unmatched: 11. As DNA, the CDR3 is TGTGCCAGCACCGCTTACGGACAGGGCGGCGAGCAGTACTTC. It encodes CASTAYGQGGEQYF.

In its sample, this clone was seen a few times. V and J are TRBV5-1 and TRBJ2-1, with 9 positions matching TRBD2. The ends lost 7 bases at V and 6 bases at J; junction bases unmatched: 11. The germline V gene encodes CDR1 SGHRS and CDR2 YFSETQ. This CDR3 region has 15 residues. DNA of the CDR3: TGCGCCAGCTCTAGTGGGCGGGGGGGCTCCAATGAGCAGTTCTTC. The encoded protein is CASSSGRGGSNEQFF.

A word on this clone: Within the sample, other DNA sequences also encode this same CDR3. The chain uses TRBV5-1 and TRBJ1-1; 7 bases are shared with TRBD1. From germline, CDR1 is SGHRS and CDR2 YFSETQ. This CDR3 has 14 amino acids. J gave up 1 base and V 4 bases, and 4 bases lay outside the gene matches. CDR3 protein: CASSPGQPNTEAFF. The CDR3 DNA reads TGCGCCAGCAGCCCGGGACAGCCGAACACTGAAGCTTTCTTT.

The chain has TRBV7-6 and TRBJ2-5; TRBD2 agrees at 8 bases. With 6 bases clipped from V and 4 bases from J, the junction kept 13 bases outside the gene matches. Germline V gene lookup returns CDR1 SGHVS and CDR2 FNYEAQ. This CDR3 has 16 amino acids. CDR3 coding DNA: TGTGCCAGCAGTTGGGGACGGGGGGGCTTTCGAGAGACCCAGTACTTC. Encoded protein: CASSWGRGGFRETQYF.

This chain joins TRBV5-1 and TRBJ2-1; 8 nucleotides align to TRBD2. There are 16 residues in the CDR3. V dropped 4 bases and J dropped 10; count of bases not matched to a gene: 16. Germline CDR1 reads SGHRS; CDR2 reads YFSETQ. CDR3 residues: CASSISTSAEKGEQFF. CDR3 sequence (DNA): TGCGCCAGCAGCATTTCGACTAGCGCAGAAAAGGGGGAGCAGTTCTTC.

The V and J genes are TRBV5-1 and TRBJ1-1; D remains ambiguous. Germline V lookup: CDR1 SGHRS, CDR2 YFSETQ. V dropped 4 bases and J dropped 0 bases, with 10 bases sitting between them. There are 14 residues in the CDR3. DNA of the CDR3: TGCGCCAGCAGCCCGGGAGAAATGAACACTGAAGCTTTCTTT. This codes for CASSPGEMNTEAFF. Supplemented by reference TRBV5-1 and TRBJ1-1, the full variable domain reads KAGVTQTPRYLIKTRGQQVTLSCSPISGHRSVSWYQQTPGQGLQFLFEYFSETQRNKGNFPGRFSGRQFSNSRSEMNVSTLELGDSALYLCASSPGEMNTEAFFGQGTRLTVV.

The chain carries TRBV19 and TRBJ1-1, with no clear D. Germline assignment: CDR1 LNHDA and CDR2 SQIVND (reference sequence). Trimming cost V 10 bases and J 5 bases, with 17 bases left between them. CDR3 length equals 13 residues. CDR3 loop: CATTLGRETEAFF. Written as DNA, the CDR3 is TGTGCCACCACCCTGGGGAGGGAGACTGAAGCTTTCTTT.

The gene calls are TRBV6-5 and TRBJ2-5; TRBD1 matches at 9 bases. V lost 2 bases, J lost 3 bases, and 7 bases stayed unmatched. Germline lookup yields CDR1 MNHEY and CDR2 SVGAGI. CDR3 length equals 16 residues. The CDR3: CASSYVGQGPEETQYF. DNA of the CDR3: TGTGCCAGCAGTTACGTAGGACAGGGGCCTGAAGAGACCCAGTACTTC.

The CDR3 nucleotides read TGTGCCAGCAGCCAGTCGGGGGGGTATGGCTACACCTTC. Translating gives CASSQSGGYGYTF. This chain connects TRBV5-6 to TRBJ1-2; D is perhaps TRBD1 (5 bases). CDR3 length: 13 residues. Germline V gene data show CDR1 as SGHDT and CDR2 as YYEEEE. The V gene lost 4 bases and the J gene lost 5 bases, with 12 bases spanning the gap.

The chain carries TRBV7-9 and TRBJ1-6; TRBD1 aligns across 8 bases. The CDR3 runs to 15 residues. J gave up 9 bases and V 1 base, and 5 bases lay outside the gene matches. CDR1 is SEHNR and CDR2 is FQNEAQ in the germline V gene (reference sequence). CDR3 region: CASSLEDRDSSPLHF. In nucleotides, the CDR3 is TGTGCCAGCAGCTTAGAGGACAGGGATAGTTCACCCCTCCACTTT.

As regards this clone: The germline gene is not matched at one end of the junction; a read error may be the cause. The chain recombines TRBV13 with TRBJ2-7; 12 bases align to TRBD1. The CDR3 contains 12 residues. From germline, CDR1 is PRHDT and CDR2 FYEKMQ (reference sequence). The CDR3 is CASSLGQGARHF. CDR3 DNA sequence: TGTGCCAGCAGCTTGGGACAGGGGGCTAGACACTTC.

This chain joins TRBV6-5 and TRBJ2-3; a possible D gene is TRBD1 (6 bases). Trimming removed 5 bases at V and 1 base at J, with 10 bases between. In germline, CDR1 is MNHEY, CDR2 SVGAGI. CDR3 length equals 14 residues. In DNA form, the CDR3 reads TGTGCCAGCAGTCGACAGGTCGGCACAGATACGCAGTATTTT. This codes for CASSRQVGTDTQYF.